Shown below are 20 T cell receptor beta chains from a single sample sequenced in a study of identical twins. TCRdb reprocessed the 5' RACE reads via MiXCR and lists one record per CDR3 protein. The sample has 350,000 to 450,000 distinct CDR3 sequences, approximately 17% seen once. Sequencing was carried out using naive T cells sorted from blood. The origin of the receptors is a man aged 45-60 years in good health.

V and J are TRBV7-2 and TRBJ2-7; 8 bases fit TRBD1. The CDR3 runs to 15 residues. Germline V CDR1 and CDR2: SGHTA, FQGNSA. J gave up 2 bases and V 5 bases, and 8 bases lay outside the gene matches. CDR3 region: CASSTRDRRPYEQYF. CDR3 DNA: TGTGCCAGCAGCACCCGGGACAGGCGACCCTACGAGCAGTACTTC.

This clonotype was detected ten times or more. The rearrangement joins TRBV5-6 to TRBJ2-2; 7 bases align to TRBD2. The CDR3 is 13 amino acids. Germline assignment: CDR1 SGHDT and CDR2 YYEEEE. V gave up 3 bases and J gave up 5 bases; unmatched junction bases: 1. In nucleotides, the CDR3 is TGTGCCAGCAGCTGGGGGGGAACCGGGGAGCTGTTTTTT. It codes for CASSWGGTGELFF.

For this clonotype: This CDR3 is missing its conserved last phenylalanine or tryptophan, likely due to a read error. The DNA is omitted, as the CDR3 cannot be located on it reliably, and the CDR3 follows TCRdb's listing. The chain uses TRBV15 and TRBJ2-1. The CDR3 adds up to 13 amino acids, both ends counted. Germline CDR1 LNHNV, CDR2 YYDKDF (reference sequence). CDR3: CATSRDQSEIPTI.

This clonotype was seen at least ten times. This chain joins TRBV6-2 or TRBV6-3 and TRBJ2-7, with 10 bases lining up with TRBD2. V trimming: 5 bases; J trimming: 2 bases; junction bases outside the gene matches: 3. The CDR3 contains 14 residues. Germline V lookup: CDR1 MNHEY, CDR2 SVGEGT. CDR3 in DNA: TGTGCCAGCAGTCGACTAGCGGGTGCCTACGAGCAGTACTTC. This encodes CASSRLAGAYEQYF.

Only a few counts were recorded for this clonotype. The chain carries TRBV7-2 and TRBJ2-3; D remains unclear. Trimming cost V 9 bases and J 4 bases, with 11 bases left between them. This CDR3 contains 12 residues. Looked up from germline, CDR1 is SGHTA and CDR2 is FQGNSA. The chain's CDR3 is CASRTVSDTQYF. DNA of the CDR3: TGTGCCAGTCGCACTGTCTCAGATACGCAGTATTTT.

The V gene is TRBV14, the J gene TRBJ2-3, with a weak D call TRBD2 (5 bases). The CDR3 is made up of 14 amino acids. V lost 8 bases, J lost 3 bases, and 15 bases lay in between. The germline gives CDR1 SGHDN, CDR2 FVKESK. The CDR3 nucleotides read TGTGCCAGCGCATCCACGGAGGCAACAGATACGCAGTATTTT. Translated: CASASTEATDTQYF.

This clonotype turned up a few times. V is TRBV3-1 and J is TRBJ2-3; TRBD1 agrees at 8 bases. This CDR3 is 15 amino acids long. V lost 1 base and J lost 2; bases outside the gene matches: 2. Germline loops: CDR1 LGHDT, CDR2 YNNKEL (reference sequence). The chain's CDR3 is CASSQGDRFTDTQYF. In DNA, the CDR3 is TGTGCCAGCAGCCAAGGGGACAGGTTCACAGATACGCAGTATTTT.

This chain connects TRBV6-2 or TRBV6-3 to TRBJ2-7, with 12 bases fitting TRBD2. The CDR3 consists of 19 residues. The trim removed 6 bases at V and 0 bases at J, leaving 15 bases unmatched. Germline lookup yields CDR1 MNHEY and CDR2 SVGEGT. DNA for the CDR3: TGTGCCAGCAGCCTTACGCTGAGTACTAGCGGGAGGAACTCCTACGAGCAGTACTTC. Translated: CASSLTLSTSGRNSYEQYF.

In its sample, this clonotype was seen a few times. This CDR3 reads CASSSDRGGEQYF. The CDR3 coding sequence is TGCGCCAGCAGTTCAGACAGGGGAGGCGAGCAGTACTTC. This chain joins TRBV5-1 and TRBJ2-7; TRBD1 matches at 8 bases. J lost 6 bases, V lost 5 bases, and 7 bases had no gene match. The CDR3 spans 13 residues. Germline V gene sequence: CDR1 SGHRS, CDR2 YFSETQ.

The table lists this clonotype with a few counts. This chain links TRBV5-5 with TRBJ1-6; 8 nucleotides agree with TRBD1. The CDR3 has 15 residues. Germline-derived CDR1 and CDR2 are SGHKS and YYEKEE (reference sequence). Unmatched junction bases numbered 8, after V lost 5 bases and J lost 7 bases. Here the CDR3 DNA reads TGTGCCAGCAGTTCCGGGACAGGTTCCAATTCACCCCTCCACTTT. Protein sequence: CASSSGTGSNSPLHF.

This clonotype was seen many times. CDR3: CASSMGASTDTQYF. The CDR3 DNA sequence: TGTGCCAGCAGTATGGGGGCTAGCACAGATACGCAGTATTTT. The rearrangement links TRBV12-3 or TRBV12-4 to TRBJ2-3, with D tentatively TRBD1 (6 bases). The CDR3 is 14 residues long. V gave up 5 bases and J gave up 0 bases, with 9 bases separating them.

This clonotype was recorded many times. The chain links TRBV14 to TRBJ2-7; 11 bases line up with TRBD2. CDR1 and CDR2 (germline): SGHDN, FVKESK. Unmatched junction bases numbered 8, after V lost 6 bases and J lost 7 bases. The CDR3 covers 14 residues. The CDR3 region is CASRELAGADEQYF. The DNA for the CDR3 is TGTGCCAGCAGGGAACTAGCGGGAGCGGATGAGCAGTACTTC.

This chain links TRBV20-1 with TRBJ2-7; D may be TRBD2 (6 bases). Germline V gives CDR1 DFQATT, CDR2 SNEGSKA (reference sequence). Trimming cost V 4 bases and J 3 bases, with 13 bases left between them. This CDR3 region has 13 residues. CDR3 bases: TGCAGTGCTACCGGGACGGAGGGCTACGAGCAGTACTTC. It translates to CSATGTEGYEQYF.

This clonotype was counted at least ten times. This rearrangement joins TRBV5-1 to TRBJ2-3, with 7 positions matching TRBD1. The CDR3 extends over 15 amino acids. V trimming: 4 bases; J trimming: 2 bases; junction bases outside the gene matches: 7. Germline loops: CDR1 SGHRS, CDR2 YFSETQ. CDR3 residues: CASSVQGFFTDTQYF. In DNA, the CDR3 is TGCGCCAGCAGCGTACAGGGGTTCTTCACAGATACGCAGTATTTT.

This clonotype was detected many times. The J gene is TRBJ2-1, the V gene TRBV5-6; a possible D gene is TRBD2 (5 bases). Trimming stripped 0 bases from V and 8 bases from J, with 12 bases between. The CDR3 consists of 14 residues. Germline assignment: CDR1 SGHDT and CDR2 YYEEEE. Here the CDR3 reads CASSLELGSHEQFF. In DNA, the CDR3 is TGTGCCAGCAGCTTGGAGCTAGGGAGTCATGAGCAGTTCTTC.

Only a few counts were recorded for this clonotype. The chain couples TRBV5-5 to TRBJ2-4; the D gene is possibly TRBD1 (6 bases). The CDR3 sequence is 15 residues long. Germline loops: CDR1 SGHKS, CDR2 YYEKEE (reference sequence). Trimming pared 3 bases from V and 8 bases from J, leaving 18 bases between. The CDR3 sequence: CASSWIAGVGDIQYF. DNA for the CDR3: TGTGCCAGCAGCTGGATCGCAGGGGTGGGGGACATTCAGTACTTC.

This clonotype was seen more than once but under ten times. This chain uses TRBV28 with TRBJ1-1, with D possibly being TRBD1 (5 bases). From germline, CDR1 is MDHEN and CDR2 SYDVKM. V dropped 3 bases and J dropped 3 bases, with 11 bases sitting between them. This CDR3 is 14 amino acids long. The DNA of the CDR3 is TGTGCCAGCAGTTTCGCGGGGACCTACACTGAAGCTTTCTTT. It yields the protein CASSFAGTYTEAFF.

The chain links TRBV7-2 to TRBJ2-3, with D possibly being TRBD2 (5 bases). Germline V lookup: CDR1 SGHTA, CDR2 FQGNSA. The V end was cut by 5 bases, the J end by 4 bases, with 16 bases between. The CDR3 has 15 residues. The CDR3 nucleotides are TGTGCCAGCAGCCGAAGGTCTAGCTCCCCAGATACGCAGTATTTT. As protein: CASSRRSSSPDTQYF.

The chain has TRBV12-3 or TRBV12-4 and TRBJ2-7; 9 bases are shared with TRBD2. CDR3 length: 18 residues. After removal of 2 bases from V and 2 bases from J, the junction contained 13 bases not matched to a gene. CDR3 DNA: TGTGCCAGCAGTTTACCCGCGGGAGGGCTTTCATCCCCCTACGAGCAGTACTTC. This sequence encodes CASSLPAGGLSSPYEQYF.

This clonotype was seen at least ten times. V and J are TRBV7-9 and TRBJ2-5; 7 positions agree with TRBD2. With 5 bases clipped from V and 5 bases from J, the junction kept 17 bases outside the gene matches. The CDR3 is 17 amino acids. Germline V CDR1 and CDR2: SEHNR, FQNEAQ (reference sequence). CDR3 protein: CASSGTQAGPPFETQYF. The CDR3 DNA follows: TGTGCCAGCAGCGGCACCCAAGCGGGACCCCCTTTTGAGACCCAGTACTTC.